This entry describes one TCR beta chain. The antigen is not known. PCR involved 60 Vbeta and 13 Jbeta primers. TCRdb's table, derived via immunoSEQ multiplex PCR, lists solely in-frame clones and lacks some. This repertoire shows about 190,000 clones, approximately 79% found once; its top ten account for about 5.7%. The CDR3 spans 16 residues. Germline assignment: CDR1 MGHRA and CDR2 YSYEKL. The V segment lost 3 bases and the J segment 4 bases; nucleotides outside the gene matches: 9. This specimen comes from a study of cytomegalovirus exposure and HLA in healthy donors. Study findings and constraints: There were reportedly fewer N-insertions in an Asian-associated ancestry cluster than the roughly 670-donor mean, in a later analysis. Sequencing depth roughly uniform across donors was assumed in presence/absence analyses.

Source material: PBMCs. V and J are TRBV4-1 and TRBJ2-3; TRBD1 matches at 8 bases. The receptor was isolated from a man aged 35-49 years in good health and CMV-seropositive. CDR3 loop: CASSHGPGGEADTQYF. Written as DNA, the CDR3 is TGCGCCAGCAGCCACGGACCAGGGGGCGAGGCAGATACGCAGTATTTT.